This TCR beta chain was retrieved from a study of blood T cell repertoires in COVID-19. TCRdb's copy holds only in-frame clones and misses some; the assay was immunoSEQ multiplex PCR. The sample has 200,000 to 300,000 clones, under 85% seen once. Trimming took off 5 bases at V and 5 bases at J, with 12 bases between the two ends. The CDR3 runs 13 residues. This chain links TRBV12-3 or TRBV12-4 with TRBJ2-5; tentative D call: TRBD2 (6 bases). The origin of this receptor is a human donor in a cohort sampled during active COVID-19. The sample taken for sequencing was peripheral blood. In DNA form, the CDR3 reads TGTGCCAGCAGTGGAGCGGGTGGGGAGACCCAGTACTTC. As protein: CASSGAGGETQYF.